This T cell receptor beta chain was identified during a study of blood T cells in healthy people across ages. General study results and limits: Fewer expanded clones and more diversity marked long-lived versus aged donors. Diversity estimated from one million T cells was considered an underestimate.

Notes on this clonotype: The target antigen is unknown.

Researchers report isolating at least 7 million PBMCs per sample. CDR1 SGHTA and CDR2 FQGTGA come from the germline V gene. CDR3 size: 16 residues. The V gene end was trimmed by 3 bases and the J gene end by 3 bases; junction bases not matched to a gene: 5. A second 7 to 11 cycle PCR used barcoded and J-beta primers. A template-switch adaptor that had 12 random nucleotides put a tag on each cDNA molecule. TCRdb redid the calling of the 5' RACE reads with MiXCR, one entry per CDR3 protein. The table lists a few hundred thousand distinct CDR3 sequences, 27% of them singletons, with around a sixth in the top ten.

Input material: blood. This TCR derives from a woman in her 70s in good health. The chain couples TRBV7-3 to TRBJ2-2, with TRBD2 matching 9 bases. The CDR3 DNA reads TGTGCCAGCAGCTTCCGTAGCGGGGGATACACCGGGGAGCTGTTTTTT. This codes for CASSFRSGGYTGELFF.